This is a list of T cell receptor beta chains from one sample in a study of T-cell reconstitution after alpha-beta-depleted transplantation in children. MiXCR, applied by TCRdb to the PCR reads, yields one record per CDR3 protein. The sample holds hundreds of thousands of distinct CDR3 sequences, around 15% seen once. This sample comprised PBMCs, mostly from graft donor cells, obtained 360 days after TCRalphabeta/CD19-depleted stem cell transplant. These receptors came from a boy under two years old who had a stem cell transplant for Wiskott-Aldrich syndrome, so the T cells may come from the graft donor. Each CDR3 is given with its conserved first and last residue. The order of the fields is V gene, J gene, D gene, clone size, CDR3 DNA, CDR3 protein. D genes are given only for firm matches. Only some rows state a clone size, as once, few, many or a class for expanded clones.

>TRBV12-3/TRBV12-4|TRBJ1-1|NA|few
TGTGCCAGCAGTTACCTAACTAAAACGGGCCTTCTTAGGGAAGCTTTCTTT
CASSYLTKTGLLREAFF
>TRBV5-1|TRBJ2-3|NA|NA
TGCGCCAGCAGCTTGAATCGGCGTAGCTTCCCAGATACGCAGTATTTT
CASSLNRRSFPDTQYF
>TRBV7-9|TRBJ2-2|NA|few
TGTGCCAGCAGCTTAGTCGGTATCGGGGAGCTGTTTTTT
CASSLVGIGELFF
>TRBV2|TRBJ2-7|NA|few
TGTGCCAGCATAGGGGACGAGCAGTACTTC
CASIGDEQYF
>TRBV29-1|TRBJ2-7|NA|few
TGCAGCGTTAAGGGGGGGTCGAGAACTCCAAGGGCCTACGAGCAGTACTTC
CSVKGGSRTPRAYEQYF
>TRBV20-1|TRBJ2-5|NA|few
TGCAGTGCTATATCTCCAACGGAGACCCAGTACTTC
CSAISPTETQYF
>TRBV7-2|TRBJ2-3|NA|many
TGTGCCAGCAGCTTCAACCCCGGAGGGACAGGCACAGATACGCAGTATTTT
CASSFNPGGTGTDTQYF
>TRBV4-1|TRBJ2-3|TRBD2|many
TGCGCCAGCAGCCAAGTCAGCGGGAGGGCCGATACGCAGTATTTT
CASSQVSGRADTQYF
>TRBV6-2/TRBV6-3|TRBJ2-7|TRBD1|few
TGTGCCAGCAGTTACACCCGGGACAGTGTCTACGAGCAGTACTTC
CASSYTRDSVYEQYF
>TRBV5-1|TRBJ1-1|NA|NA
TGCGCCAGCAGCTTGGCCTACGACGACCAGGGAGGCCATGTTTCCATGAACACTGAAGCTTTCTTT
CASSLAYDDQGGHVSMNTEAFF
>TRBV7-6|TRBJ2-5|NA|NA
TGTGCCAGCAGCTTTCTGGGCAGAAAGAATGGATATCAAGAGACCCAGTACTTC
CASSFLGRKNGYQETQYF
>TRBV11-2|TRBJ2-7|TRBD1|few
TGTGCCAGCAGCCCTAGGGGAGACAGGGCCTACGAGCAGTACTTC
CASSPRGDRAYEQYF
>TRBV3-1|TRBJ2-2|NA|few
TGTGCCAGCAGCCAAGAAAGCTTTCCCGGGGAGCTGTTTTTT
CASSQESFPGELFF
>TRBV10-3|TRBJ2-1|NA|NA
TGTGCCATCGGGACTCCCCAGGTGAGCTCCTACAATGAGCAGTTCTTC
CAIGTPQVSSYNEQFF
>TRBV7-2|TRBJ2-6|TRBD1|NA
TGTGCCAGCAGTCGGACAGGAGGCTCTGGGGCCAACGTCCTGACTTTC
CASSRTGGSGANVLTF
>TRBV6-2/TRBV6-3|TRBJ1-1|TRBD1|NA
TGTGCCAGCCACGACAGGGGCGGCACTGAAGCTTTCTTT
CASHDRGGTEAFF
>TRBV30|TRBJ2-7|TRBD2|few
TGTGCCTCTAGCGGGAGGGCCAAGCAGTACTTC
CASSGRAKQYF
>TRBV4-1|TRBJ2-6|NA|few
TGCGCCAGCAGCCAAGATATAGGGTACGGGGCCAACGTCCTGACTTTC
CASSQDIGYGANVLTF
>TRBV5-6|TRBJ2-7|NA|few
TGTGCCAGCAGCTACAGGGACAACTACGAGCAGTACTTC
CASSYRDNYEQYF
>TRBV6-1|TRBJ1-1|TRBD1|few
TGTGCCAGCAGTGTCCAGGGGGCGACTGAAGCTTTCTTT
CASSVQGATEAFF
>TRBV7-8|TRBJ2-3|TRBD2|few
TGTGCCAGCAGCTCAACTAGCGGGGGGATCACAGATACGCAGTATTTT
CASSSTSGGITDTQYF
>TRBV5-1|TRBJ2-2|TRBD1|NA
TGCGCCAGCCTAGGGAGGCACCCCGGACAGGGGACCACCGGGGAGCTGTTTTTT
CASLGRHPGQGTTGELFF
>TRBV7-2|TRBJ2-7|NA|NA
TGTGCCAGCAGCTTAGTGCTGGGGTTCAACGAGCAGTACTTC
CASSLVLGFNEQYF
>TRBV5-1|TRBJ2-3|NA|NA
TGCGCCAGCAGCCCAAGAACGATGGATACGCAGTATTTT
CASSPRTMDTQYF
>TRBV27|TRBJ2-7|NA|few
TGTGCCAGCAGCGCAGGGTGGGGTGAGCAGTACTTC
CASSAGWGEQYF
>TRBV4-1|TRBJ2-7|NA|few
TGCGCCAGCAGCCAAGTCCCCGGCAGGGTGATGGGGGAGAGCCTTTACGAGCAGTACTTC
CASSQVPGRVMGESLYEQYF
>TRBV29-1|TRBJ2-1|NA|NA
TGCAGCGCTTCCTGGTATGAGCAGTTCTTC
CSASWYEQFF
>TRBV20-1|TRBJ2-1|TRBD1|NA
TGCAGTGCCCTGGGACAGGCCTACAATGAGCAGTTCTTC
CSALGQAYNEQFF
>TRBV20-1|TRBJ2-7|NA|few
TGCAGTGCTCGCCTAGCGTCCCCCTACGAGCAGTACTTC
CSARLASPYEQYF
>TRBV6-1|TRBJ1-1|TRBD1|many
TGTGCCAGCAGTGAATGGCAGGGGGCTATGAACACTGAAGCTTTCTTT
CASSEWQGAMNTEAFF
>TRBV29-1|TRBJ2-3|TRBD2|NA
TGCAGCGTTGTAATAGCGGGATTCACAGATACGCAGTATTTT
CSVVIAGFTDTQYF
>TRBV7-9|TRBJ2-1|NA|many
TGTGCCAGCAGCCCTCCCCCAGGGCAGGGGATTAGGCAGTTCTTC
CASSPPPGQGIRQFF
>TRBV6-5|TRBJ2-7|TRBD2|NA
TGTGCCAGCAGTTACTCGACTAGCGGGAGTCGGGAGCAGTACTTC
CASSYSTSGSREQYF
>TRBV29-1|TRBJ2-1|TRBD2|NA
TGCAGCGTCAGGAGGGAGGGCCTCTACAATGAGCAGTTCTTC
CSVRREGLYNEQFF
>TRBV10-2|TRBJ1-3|NA|few
TGCGCCAGCAATGCGGAGGGGGGAAACACCATATATTTT
CASNAEGGNTIYF
>TRBV19|TRBJ1-5|NA|NA
TGTGCCAGTAGTAATCGAGACAGGCATCAGCCCCAGCATTTT
CASSNRDRHQPQHF
>TRBV7-9|TRBJ2-3|NA|few
TGTGCCAGCAGCCCCCATCGGACGGCTCTAGCCACAGATACGCAGTATTTT
CASSPHRTALATDTQYF
>TRBV11-2|TRBJ2-7|NA|NA
TGTGCCAGCAGCTTGTACGGGAGCGCCCCCTACGAGCAGTACTTC
CASSLYGSAPYEQYF
>TRBV2|TRBJ1-2|TRBD1|NA
TGTGCCAGCAATCCTCTCCGGGACAGGGTCCCACCCTATGGCTACACCTTC
CASNPLRDRVPPYGYTF
>TRBV7-2|TRBJ2-7|NA|few
TGTGCCAGCAGCTTATCCCCGTTTGGCGGGACGATCTACGAGCAGTACTTC
CASSLSPFGGTIYEQYF
>TRBV29-1|TRBJ2-5|NA|many
TGCAGCGTTGAAGGGAGGGCGGTGGAGACCCAGTACTTC
CSVEGRAVETQYF
>TRBV20-1|TRBJ2-2|NA|NA
TGCAGTGCTAGAGCTACTGCTAGGGAGCTGTTTTTT
CSARATARELFF
>TRBV29-1|TRBJ2-1|NA|NA
TGCAGCGTTGACGGGGTGGTATACAATGAGCAGTTCTTC
CSVDGVVYNEQFF
>TRBV6-2/TRBV6-3|TRBJ2-4|NA|NA
TGTGCCAGCAGTTACCTCGCAACAGGGACCAAAAACATTCAGTACTTC
CASSYLATGTKNIQYF
>TRBV5-8|TRBJ1-2|NA|NA
TGTGCCAGCAGCTTGATAACAGGCGACTATGGCTACACCTTC
CASSLITGDYGYTF
>TRBV4-1|TRBJ2-7|NA|few
TGCGCCAGCAGCCAAGCCCGCGACAGATTCTACGAGCAGTACTTC
CASSQARDRFYEQYF
>TRBV28|TRBJ1-4|NA|NA
TGTGCCAGCTCCTTGGTGCTAGACGGGGAGGATGAAAAACTGTTTTTT
CASSLVLDGEDEKLFF
>TRBV15|TRBJ2-5|NA|NA
TGTGCCACCAGCAGAGAAGGGTCCTTTCAGTACTTC
CATSREGSFQYF
>TRBV11-2|TRBJ1-1|NA|few
TGTGCCAGCAGCCCCTGGGGGGGTGAAGCTTTCTTT
CASSPWGGEAFF
>TRBV6-2/TRBV6-3|TRBJ2-4|NA|few
TGTGCCAGCAGTTTTGTTCTTTCCGGGATCATGGTGAAAAACATTCAGTACTTC
CASSFVLSGIMVKNIQYF
>TRBV20-1|TRBJ2-7|TRBD2|once
TGCTGTGCCCTGCCCGCGACTAGCGGGAGCGACCCCTACGAGCAGTACTTC
CCALPATSGSDPYEQYF
>TRBV25-1|TRBJ1-1|NA|many
TGTGCCAGCAGCGCAGGGAGGAACACTGAAGCTTTCTTT
CASSAGRNTEAFF
>TRBV20-1|TRBJ1-1|NA|few
TGCAGTGCTAGCATCAAGGGAGGCACTGAAGCTTTCTTT
CSASIKGGTEAFF
>TRBV20-1|TRBJ2-3|TRBD2|NA
TGCAGTGCTAGGCGGGGGGGCTTCGGGACAGATACGCAGTATTTT
CSARRGGFGTDTQYF
>TRBV12-3/TRBV12-4|TRBJ2-3|NA|few
TGTGCCAGCAGGACAGGGAGGACCACAGATACGCAGTATTTT
CASRTGRTTDTQYF
>TRBV24-1|TRBJ2-2|NA|once
TGTGCCACCAGTGATTTTGGTAGCACCGGGGAGCCGTTTTTT
CATSDFGSTGEPFF